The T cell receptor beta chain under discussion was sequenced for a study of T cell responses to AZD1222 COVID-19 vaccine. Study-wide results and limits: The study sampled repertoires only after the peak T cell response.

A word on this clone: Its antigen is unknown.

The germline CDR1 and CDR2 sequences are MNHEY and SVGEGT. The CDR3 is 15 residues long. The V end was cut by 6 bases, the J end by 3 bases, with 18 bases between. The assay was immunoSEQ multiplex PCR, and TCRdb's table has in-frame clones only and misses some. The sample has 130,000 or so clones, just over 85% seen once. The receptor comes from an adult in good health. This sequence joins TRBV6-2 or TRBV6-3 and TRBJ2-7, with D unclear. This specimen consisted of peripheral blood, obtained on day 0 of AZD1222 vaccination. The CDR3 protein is CASSLTAGRRYEQYF. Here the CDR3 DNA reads TGTGCCAGCAGCCTTACCGCTGGACGGCGCTACGAGCAGTACTTC.